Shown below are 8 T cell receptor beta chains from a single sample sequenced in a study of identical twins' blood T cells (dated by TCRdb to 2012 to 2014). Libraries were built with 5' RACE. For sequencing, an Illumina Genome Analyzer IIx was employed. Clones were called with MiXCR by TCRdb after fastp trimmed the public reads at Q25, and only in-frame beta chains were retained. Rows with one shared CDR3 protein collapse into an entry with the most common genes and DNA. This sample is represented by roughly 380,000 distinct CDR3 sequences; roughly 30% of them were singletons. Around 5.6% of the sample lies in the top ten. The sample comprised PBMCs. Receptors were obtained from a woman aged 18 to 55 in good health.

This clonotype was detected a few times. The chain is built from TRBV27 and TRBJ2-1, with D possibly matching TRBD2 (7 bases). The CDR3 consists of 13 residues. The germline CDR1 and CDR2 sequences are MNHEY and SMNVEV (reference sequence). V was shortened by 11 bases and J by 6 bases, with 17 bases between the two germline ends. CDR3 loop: CASRGALFNEQFF. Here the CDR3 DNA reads TGTGCCTCCCGGGGGGCGTTATTCAATGAGCAGTTCTTC.

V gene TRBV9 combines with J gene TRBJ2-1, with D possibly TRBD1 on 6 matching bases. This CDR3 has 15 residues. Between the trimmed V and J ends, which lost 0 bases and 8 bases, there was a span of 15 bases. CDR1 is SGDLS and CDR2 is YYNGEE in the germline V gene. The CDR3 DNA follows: TGTGCCAGCAGCGTAGCGGCACAGGGATTCGATGAGCAGTTCTTC. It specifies CASSVAAQGFDEQFF.

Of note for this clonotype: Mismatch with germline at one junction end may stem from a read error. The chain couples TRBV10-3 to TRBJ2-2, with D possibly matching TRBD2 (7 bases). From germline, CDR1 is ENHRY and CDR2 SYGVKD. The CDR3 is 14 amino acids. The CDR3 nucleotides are TGTGCCATCAGTGTTGGGGGGGCCACCAGGGAGCTGTTTTTT. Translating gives CAISVGGATRELFF.

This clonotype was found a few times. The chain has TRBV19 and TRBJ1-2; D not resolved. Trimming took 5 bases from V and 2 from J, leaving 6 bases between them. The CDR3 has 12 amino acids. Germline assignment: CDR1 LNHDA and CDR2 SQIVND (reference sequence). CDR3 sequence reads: CASSPGNYGYTF. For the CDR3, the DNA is TGTGCCAGTAGTCCAGGCAACTATGGCTACACCTTC.

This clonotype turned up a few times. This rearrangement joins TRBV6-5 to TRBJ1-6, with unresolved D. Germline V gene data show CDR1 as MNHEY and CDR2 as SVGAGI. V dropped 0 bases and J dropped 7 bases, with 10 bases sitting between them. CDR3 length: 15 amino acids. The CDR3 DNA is TGTGCCAGCAGTTACTCGATTACAGTCAATTCACCCCTCCACTTT. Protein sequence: CASSYSITVNSPLHF.

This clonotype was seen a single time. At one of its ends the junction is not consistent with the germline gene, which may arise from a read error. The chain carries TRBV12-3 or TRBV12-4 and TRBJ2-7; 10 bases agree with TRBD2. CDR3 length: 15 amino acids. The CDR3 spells CVSRRSSSGRYEQYF. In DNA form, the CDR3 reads TGTGTCAGCAGGCGATCATCTAGCGGGAGATACGAGCAGTACTTC.

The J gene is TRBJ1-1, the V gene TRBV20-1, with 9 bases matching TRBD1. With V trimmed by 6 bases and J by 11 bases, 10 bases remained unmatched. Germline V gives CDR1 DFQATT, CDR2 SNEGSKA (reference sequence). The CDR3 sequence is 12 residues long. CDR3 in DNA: TGCAGTGCCCAGAGGGGACAGGGAGCGGCTTTCTTT. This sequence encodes CSAQRGQGAAFF.

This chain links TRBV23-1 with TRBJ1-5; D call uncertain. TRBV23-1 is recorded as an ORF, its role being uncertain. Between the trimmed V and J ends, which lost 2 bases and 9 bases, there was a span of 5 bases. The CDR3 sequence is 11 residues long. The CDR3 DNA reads TGCGCCAGCAGTCAAGGACGGCCCCAGCATTTT. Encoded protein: CASSQGRPQHF.